Given below is one T cell receptor beta chain in context. Germline-derived CDR1 and CDR2 are LGHNA and YNFKEQ. The length of the CDR3 is 16 residues. Losses at the gene ends were 0 bases for V and 7 bases for J; bases not matched to a gene: 11. In the authors' workflow: Reference gene primer amplification gave nucleated cell count estimates. Libraries were prepared by immunoSEQ multiplex PCR; TCRdb keeps only in-frame clonotypes and omits some of them. Clonal size and the V and J genes are those of that table, whereas D and trimming came from the DNA. The table includes roughly 270,000 clones, roughly 85% detected once. The sample is drawn from a study of blood T cell repertoires in COVID-19. Study background: Spain, Italy and the United States supplied samples that represented acute and convalescent COVID-19. PBMCs, B-cell-depleted T cells, or T cells provided the cDNA or gDNA that made up the material.

The V call is TRBV4-2, the J call TRBJ1-1; 7 bases align to TRBD1. This TCR was recovered from a man aged 45-60 years with active or convalescent COVID-19. The sequenced material came from peripheral blood. CDR3 bases: TGTGCCAGCAGCCAAGACCCCCAGGGGGGTTTCAGTGAAGCTTTCTTT. Residues: CASSQDPQGGFSEAFF.